This T cell receptor beta chain was captured by sequencing in a study of identifying expanded T cells in peripheral blood. Sequencing used immunoSEQ multiplex PCR; TCRdb keeps in-frame clones, though not all of them. The sample shows 100,000 to 150,000 clones, 86% of them seen only once. During the collection period, no donor immune events like infections were recorded. The J segment lost 7 bases and the V segment lost 6 bases, leaving 7 bases of the junction unmatched. Germline CDR1 SGHAT, CDR2 FQNNGV. This CDR3 has 13 amino acids. Study-wide findings and caveats: Over about two and four weeks, about 15 and 19 clones changed, versus around 1.1 between replicates. Clone count variance between roughly two-week samples rose with total template count.

As to this clone: Its target is unknown.

The chain has TRBV11-2 and TRBJ2-7, with TRBD1 matching over 9 bases. The sample was blood. This sequence originates from a person aged 18 to 75 in good health. In DNA, the CDR3 is TGTGCCAGCAGATTGGGACAGGGAAGGGAGCAGTACTTC. Its protein product is CASRLGQGREQYF. Full variable domain (outside the CDR3, taken from reference TRBV11-2 and TRBJ2-7): EAGVAQSPRYKIIEKRQSVAFWCNPISGHATLYWYQQILGQGPKLLIQFQNNGVVDDSQLPKDRFSAERLKGVDSTLKIQPAKLEDSAVYLCASRLGQGREQYFGPGTRLTVT.